The 10 T cell receptor beta chains given below trace back to one sample, sequenced in a study of blood T cell repertoires in COVID-19. Sequencing was performed with immunoSEQ multiplex PCR; in TCRdb, only in-frame clones are kept and a portion is missing. The data show under 150,000 clones, approximately 88% seen once. What was sequenced was peripheral blood. The source of these receptors is a human donor in a cohort sampled during active COVID-19.

This chain connects TRBV3-1 (or the pseudogene TRBV3-2) to TRBJ1-1; no reliable D call. There are 13 residues in the CDR3. Deletions cut 6 bases from V and 2 bases from J, with 10 bases between. Germline CDR1 and CDR2: LGHDT and YNNKEL (reference sequence). The CDR3 DNA follows: TGTGCCAGCAGGAGAGGAGTCAACACTGAAGCTTTCTTT. Its translation: CASRRGVNTEAFF.

Comments on this clone: Other DNA variants within this sample encode the same CDR3. This chain connects TRBV19 to TRBJ2-3; perhaps TRBD2 as D (5 bases). CDR3 size: 13 residues. CDR1 and CDR2 from the germline V gene are LNHDA and SQIVND (reference sequence). Deletions cut 3 bases from V and 1 base from J, with 5 bases between. The CDR3 nucleotides read TGTGCCAGTAGTATGGGAGGCACAGATACGCAGTATTTT. This codes for CASSMGGTDTQYF.

This chain uses TRBV30 with TRBJ1-1, with D uncertain. There are 13 residues in the CDR3. CDR1 is GTSNPN, CDR2 SVGIG, per germline (reference sequence). V gave up 1 base and J gave up 4 bases, with 10 bases separating them. CDR3 protein: CAWSALTGTEAFF. CDR3 coding DNA: TGTGCCTGGAGTGCCCTCACGGGCACTGAAGCTTTCTTT.

The chain links TRBV11-3 to TRBJ2-2, with 9 bases lining up with TRBD1. J was trimmed by 4 bases and V by 4 bases; bases with no gene match: 4. Germline CDR1 and CDR2: SGHNT and YENEEA. This CDR3 has 15 residues. The CDR3 DNA sequence: TGTGCCAGCAGCTCGGGACAGGGAGGCACCGGGGAGCTGTTTTTT. Amino acids: CASSSGQGGTGELFF.

V gene TRBV2 combines with J gene TRBJ2-5; 7 bases agree with TRBD1. Germline V gene lookup returns CDR1 SNHLY and CDR2 FYNNEI. CDR3 length: 14 amino acids. With V trimmed by 9 bases and J by 1 base, 8 bases remained unmatched. In DNA form, the CDR3 reads TGTGCCAGTCAGAGACAGGGCCCCCAAGAGACCCAGTACTTC. Residues: CASQRQGPQETQYF. Variable domain in full (rest from reference TRBV2 and TRBJ2-5): EPEVTQTPSHQVTQMGQEVILRCVPISNHLYFYWYRQILGQKVEFLVSFYNNEISEKSEIFDDQFSVERPDGSNFTLKIRSTKLEDSAMYFCASQRQGPQETQYFGPGTRLLVL.

The chain uses TRBV5-6 and TRBJ2-1; 7 nucleotides agree with TRBD1. With V trimmed by 4 bases and J by 1 base, 5 bases remained unmatched. Germline-derived CDR1 and CDR2 are SGHDT and YYEEEE. CDR3 size: 15 residues. The CDR3 DNA reads as TGTGCCAGCAGCCCGACAGGGTTATCCTACAATGAGCAGTTCTTC. Its protein product is CASSPTGLSYNEQFF.

The chain combines TRBV5-1 with TRBJ2-7, with 12 bases aligning to TRBD2. Germline CDR1 reads SGHRS; CDR2 reads YFSETQ. The CDR3 totals 15 residues. Trimming removed 0 bases from V and 3 bases from J; junction bases left unmatched: 1. CDR3 sequence reads: CASSLGLAGVYEQYF. The CDR3 bases are TGCGCCAGCAGCTTGGGACTAGCGGGGGTCTACGAGCAGTACTTC.

V usage is TRBV3-1 (or the pseudogene TRBV3-2) and J usage is TRBJ2-7, with D unresolved. Trimming shortened V by 0 bases and J by 1 base, and 4 bases separated the two germline ends. The germline CDR1 and CDR2 sequences are LGHDT and YNNKEL (reference sequence). CDR3 length equals 13 residues. The CDR3 protein is CASSQDRSYEQYF. The DNA of the CDR3 is TGTGCCAGCAGCCAAGACAGGTCCTACGAGCAGTACTTC.

The gene calls are TRBV11-2 and TRBJ2-2; 9 nucleotides agree with TRBD1. The germline V gene has CDR1 SGHAT and CDR2 FQNNGV. V dropped 2 bases and J dropped 10; count of bases not matched to a gene: 11. CDR3 length equals 16 residues. The CDR3 is CASSLSGTGLSEELFF. CDR3 nucleotide sequence: TGTGCCAGCAGCTTATCAGGGACAGGGCTGTCCGAGGAGCTGTTTTTT.

This sequence joins TRBV7-8 and TRBJ1-1; D not certain. In germline, CDR1 is SGHVS, CDR2 FQNEAQ. The CDR3 totals 15 residues. Trimming shortened V by 2 bases and J by 4 bases, and 14 bases separated the two germline ends. Here the CDR3 DNA reads TGTGCCAGCAGCTTAAGACTACGGGCGAGCACTGAAGCTTTCTTT. It specifies CASSLRLRASTEAFF. The whole variable domain, filled in from reference TRBV7-8 and TRBJ1-1, reads GAGVSQSPRYKVAKRGQDVALRCDPISGHVSLFWYQQALGQGPEFLTYFQNEAQLDKSGLPSDRFFAERPEGSVSTLKIQRTQQEDSAVYLCASSLRLRASTEAFFGQGTRLTVV.